This entry describes one TCR beta chain. Clones were sequenced by immunoSEQ multiplex PCR, and TCRdb holds only the in-frame ones, with some missing. Of about 330,000 clones listed, more than 75% were seen once; the top ten hold around 9.3%. These data belong to a study of blood T cell repertoires in COVID-19. The CDR3 runs to 13 residues. Looked up from germline, CDR1 is LNHDA and CDR2 is SQIVND (reference sequence). V shed 2 bases and J shed 4 bases, with 9 bases lying between them. The sequenced sample was PBMCs or T cells enriched from blood (not recorded which). The TCR comes from a woman aged 18-35 years who had recovered from COVID-19. The gene calls are TRBV19 and TRBJ2-7; perhaps TRBD1 as D (6 bases). The CDR3, as DNA: TGTGCCAGTAGTATAATGGACAGATACGAGCAGTACTTC. Protein: CASSIMDRYEQYF. Filled out from reference TRBV19 and TRBJ2-7, the complete variable domain reads DGGITQSPKYLFRKEGQNVTLSCEQNLNHDAMYWYRQDPGQGLRLIYYSQIVNDFQKGDIAEGYSVSREKKESFPLTVTSAQKNPTAFYLCASSIMDRYEQYFGPGTRLTVT.